This entry lists 21 T cell receptor beta chains sequenced from one sample in a study of molecular identifiers for immune sequencing clone quantification. TCRdb itself ran the PCR reads through MiXCR, one entry per CDR3 protein. The table includes about 320,000 distinct CDR3 sequences, over 20% detected once. The source material was naive CD8+ T cells from blood, with Jurkat cell RNA spiked in. Specified subset: FACS-sorted CD8+CD4-CCR7+CD45RA+ naive T cells. The origin of the receptors is a human donor in good health. Some libraries in this study had Jurkat cell RNA spiked in.

This clonotype was recorded many times. The gene calls are TRBV20-1 and TRBJ1-1; tentative D call: TRBD1 (5 bases). CDR3 length equals 17 residues. Between the trimmed V and J ends, which lost 0 bases and 5 bases, there was a span of 22 bases. Germline-derived CDR1 and CDR2 are DFQATT and SNEGSKA (reference sequence). CDR3 residues: CSARDSEGPFLGTEAFF. CDR3 sequence (DNA): TGCAGTGCTAGAGATTCTGAGGGACCATTTCTTGGGACTGAAGCTTTCTTT.

This sequence joins TRBV4-2 and TRBJ1-4, with 8 positions matching TRBD1. The germline V gene encodes CDR1 LGHNA and CDR2 YNFKEQ. Losses at the gene ends were 4 bases for V and 6 bases for J; bases not matched to a gene: 7. This CDR3 has 15 amino acids. CDR3 residues: CASSPTGEEDEKLFF. The CDR3 DNA is TGTGCCAGCAGCCCGACAGGGGAAGAAGATGAAAAACTGTTTTTT.

The chain employs TRBV28 and TRBJ2-3, with D hard to call. The CDR3 has 13 residues. With 2 bases removed from V and 7 bases from J, the gap between germline ends came to 10 bases. Germline CDR1 reads MDHEN; CDR2 reads SYDVKM. As DNA, the CDR3 is TGTGCCAGCAGTTTAACCCGACGGAATACGCAGTATTTT. It specifies CASSLTRRNTQYF.

For this clonotype: One end of the junction fails to match germline, which may point to a read error. The genes are TRBV15 and TRBJ2-3; D is possibly TRBD1 (5 bases). The CDR3 spans 18 residues. Looked up from germline, CDR1 is LNHNV and CDR2 is YYDKDF (reference sequence). CDR3 residues: CASSREGLLQDGTDTQYF. CDR3 coding DNA: TGTGCCTCCAGCAGAGAAGGCTTATTACAGGATGGCACAGATACGCAGTATTTT.

The table lists this clonotype with many counts. The chain has TRBV7-9 and TRBJ2-1, with D unresolved. The ends were cut back, 5 bases at V and 1 base at J, with 18 bases in the middle. Germline values: CDR1 SEHNR, CDR2 FQNEAQ (reference sequence). This CDR3 comprises 17 residues. The CDR3 loop reads CASSQKGGRGSYNEQFF. The CDR3 DNA follows: TGTGCCAGCAGCCAAAAAGGTGGCCGAGGTTCCTACAATGAGCAGTTCTTC.

This clonotype was observed a handful of times. The chain recombines TRBV3-1 with TRBJ2-3; D gene ambiguous. The CDR3 contains 14 residues. Germline V gene data show CDR1 as LGHDT and CDR2 as YNNKEL (reference sequence). V gave up 2 bases and J gave up 6 bases, with 12 bases separating them. The CDR3 here is CASSQPSTWDTQYF. Written as DNA, the CDR3 is TGTGCCAGCAGCCAACCCTCCACCTGGGATACGCAGTATTTT.

Many counts were recorded for this clonotype. This chain links TRBV19 with TRBJ2-2; D is ambiguous. The CDR3 covers 13 residues. CDR1 is LNHDA, CDR2 SQIVND, per germline (reference sequence). Trimming stripped 3 bases from V and 4 bases from J, with 6 bases between. CDR3: CASSILGTGELFF. Here the CDR3 DNA reads TGTGCCAGTAGTATCTTGGGCACCGGGGAGCTGTTTTTT.

This clonotype was counted many times. This sequence joins TRBV6-5 and TRBJ2-7; maybe TRBD1 (5 bases). The CDR3 consists of 13 residues. Per the germline V gene, CDR1 is MNHEY and CDR2 is SVGAGI. Trimming stripped 0 bases from V and 7 bases from J, with 10 bases between. The CDR3 protein is CASSYSWSGEQYF. In DNA, the CDR3 is TGTGCCAGCAGTTACTCGTGGTCAGGGGAGCAGTACTTC.

Note on this clonotype: This may arise from a read error, as a much more abundant clone is one base away. The chain joins TRBV9 to TRBJ1-6; D remains ambiguous. This CDR3 contains 15 residues. The V end was cut by 3 bases, the J end by 5 bases, with 12 bases between. CDR1 is SGDLS, CDR2 YYNGEE, per germline. The CDR3 coding sequence is TGTGCCAGCAGCGCGAGGGTATCCCATAATTCACCCCTCCACTTT. This gives the protein CASSARVSHNSPLHF.

In this sample, this clonotype turned up many times. This rearrangement joins TRBV14 to TRBJ1-1; D unclear. The CDR3 is made up of 13 amino acids. Trimming pared 4 bases from V and 2 bases from J, leaving 8 bases between. Germline values: CDR1 SGHDN, CDR2 FVKESK. The CDR3 DNA sequence: TGTGCCAGCAGCCCCCCCCAAAACACTGAAGCTTTCTTT. Protein product: CASSPPQNTEAFF.

Worth noting for this clonotype: Being one base from a much bigger clone, this may be a read error. The genes are TRBV9 and TRBJ1-1; D gene ambiguous. V dropped 0 bases and J dropped 3 bases, with 12 bases sitting between them. The CDR3 totals 15 residues. CDR1 is SGDLS, CDR2 YYNGEE, per germline. The CDR3 bases are TGTGCCAGCAGCGTAGATCCTGAAATGGACACTGAAGCTTTCTTT. It encodes CASSVDPEMDTEAFF.

This clonotype was seen repeatedly, ten times or more. V and J are TRBV12-3 or TRBV12-4 and TRBJ2-2, with TRBD1 matching over 9 bases. V gave up 5 bases and J gave up 6 bases; unmatched junction bases: 7. This CDR3 comprises 15 residues. CDR3 protein: CASSPTGGAAGELFF. DNA of the CDR3: TGTGCCAGCAGTCCTACAGGGGGCGCGGCCGGGGAGCTGTTTTTT.

This clonotype was seen more than once but under ten times. The rearrangement joins TRBV6-2 or TRBV6-3 to TRBJ1-1; D is unresolved. The V end was cut by 4 bases, the J end by 7 bases, with 10 bases between. CDR3 size: 12 residues. Germline V gene sequence: CDR1 MNHEY, CDR2 SVGEGT. In DNA, the CDR3 is TGTGCCAGCAGTTTCTCGTCGGGTGAAGCTTTCTTT. Translating gives CASSFSSGEAFF.

This clonotype appeared a few times. Mismatch with germline at one junction end may stem from a read error. The gene calls are TRBV5-6 and TRBJ2-5, with 7 bases matching TRBD2. This CDR3 region has 14 residues. Germline CDR1 SGHDT, CDR2 YYEEEE. The CDR3 DNA sequence: TGTGCCAGCAGCCCAGGACTAGTCGGTGAGACCCGGTACTTC. Translation: CASSPGLVGETRYF.

This clonotype turned up a few times. A read error is possible here, since a much larger clone lies one base away. V is TRBV7-9 and J is TRBJ2-5, with D perhaps TRBD2 (5 bases). The CDR3 loop spans 14 amino acids. Looked up from germline, CDR1 is SEHNR and CDR2 is FQNEAQ (reference sequence). The chain's CDR3 is CASSFWTGEETRYF. The CDR3 region has the DNA TGTGCCAGCAGCTTTTGGACTGGAGAAGAAACCCGGTACTTC.

This clonotype was picked up a small number of times. With a much larger clone just one base away, this may be a read error. The chain combines TRBV6-5 with TRBJ1-1; 8 bases line up with TRBD1. The CDR3 length is 13 residues. J gave up 4 bases and V 8 bases, and 6 bases lay outside the gene matches. The germline gives CDR1 MNHEY, CDR2 SVGAGI. The CDR3 region has the DNA TGTGCCAGCTCCGACAGGGGAAGCACTGAAGCTTTCTTT. Amino acid sequence: CASSDRGSTEAFF.

For this clonotype: Possible read error: a much larger clone is one base away. The V call is TRBV29-1, the J call TRBJ2-2, with D tentatively TRBD2 (5 bases). Germline CDR1 SQVTM, CDR2 ANQGSEA. This CDR3 spans 13 amino acids. The CDR3 is CSVTSANTGEPFF. The CDR3 DNA reads TGCAGCGTAACAAGCGCGAACACCGGGGAGCCGTTTTTT.

This clonotype has ten or more counts. The chain recombines TRBV9 with TRBJ2-5, with D maybe TRBD2 (5 bases). Trimming took off 0 bases at V and 4 bases at J, with 13 bases between the two ends. The germline gives CDR1 SGDLS, CDR2 YYNGEE. The CDR3 loop spans 15 amino acids. The DNA of the CDR3 is TGTGCCAGCAGCGTAGAGGGCGGAGAGGGAGAGACCCAGTACTTC. It codes for CASSVEGGEGETQYF. Looking up the rest from reference TRBV9 and TRBJ2-5 gives the full variable domain: DSGVTQTPKHLITATGQRVTLRCSPRSGDLSVYWYQQSLDQGLQFLIQYYNGEERAKGNILERFSAQQFPDLHSELNLSSLELGDSALYFCASSVEGGEGETQYFGPGTRLLVL.

The J gene is TRBJ2-5, the V gene TRBV12-3 or TRBV12-4; 9 nucleotides match TRBD2. V trimming: 6 bases; J trimming: 6 bases; junction bases outside the gene matches: 14. This CDR3 contains 16 residues. The CDR3 here is CASSSWASGKLQTQYF. The CDR3 DNA reads as TGTGCCAGCAGCTCCTGGGCTAGCGGGAAGTTACAGACCCAGTACTTC.

Turning to this clonotype: This may be a read error: a much more frequent sequence differs by one nucleotide. The gene calls are TRBV12-3 or TRBV12-4 and TRBJ2-3; D might be TRBD1 (5 bases). With 8 bases removed from V and 5 bases from J, the gap between germline ends came to 23 bases. CDR3 length: 16 residues. The CDR3 DNA reads as TGTGCCAGCGGTCCATCAGGTGGGGCCCTTATAGATACGCAGTATTTT. It translates to CASGPSGGALIDTQYF.

At least ten counts were recorded for this clonotype. The CDR3 sequence: CASSLWGSYEQYF. For the CDR3, the DNA is TGTGCCAGCAGCTTATGGGGGAGCTACGAGCAGTACTTC. V gene TRBV7-2 combines with J gene TRBJ2-7, with D perhaps assigned TRBD1 or TRBD2 (5 bases each). Germline loops: CDR1 SGHTA, CDR2 FQGNSA. Trimming cost V 2 bases and J 3 bases, with 8 bases left between them. This CDR3 region has 13 residues.